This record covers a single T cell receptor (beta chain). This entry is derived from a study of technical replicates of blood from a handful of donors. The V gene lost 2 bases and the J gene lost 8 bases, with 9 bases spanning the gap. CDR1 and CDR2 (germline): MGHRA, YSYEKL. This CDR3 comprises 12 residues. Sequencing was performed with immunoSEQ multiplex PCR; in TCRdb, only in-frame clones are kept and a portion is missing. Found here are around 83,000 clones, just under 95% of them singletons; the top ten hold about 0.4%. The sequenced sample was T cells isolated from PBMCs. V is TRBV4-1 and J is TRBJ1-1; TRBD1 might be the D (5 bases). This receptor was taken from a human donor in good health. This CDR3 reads CASSQNRQEAFF. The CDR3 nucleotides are TGCGCCAGCAGCCAAAACAGACAGGAAGCTTTCTTT.